These 21 T cell receptor beta chains originate from one sample sequenced in a study of control samples from healthy donors and cancer patients. The method was immunoSEQ multiplex PCR; TCRdb's version includes in-frame clones alone and lacks a portion of them. The sample records roughly 400,000 clones, about 93% being singletons. Sample: PBMCs. All receptors come from a middle-aged man with head and neck cancer.

A word on this clone: At one of its ends the junction is not consistent with the germline gene, which may arise from a read error. The CDR3 sequence is CASSSAGTSDTQYF. Here the CDR3 DNA reads TGTGCTAGCAGCTCCGCCGGAACCTCAGATACGCAGTATTTT. The chain has TRBV7-7 and TRBJ2-3; no firm D call. The germline gives CDR1 SSHAT, CDR2 FNYEAQ (reference sequence). The CDR3 sequence is 14 residues long.

This chain links TRBV11-2 with TRBJ2-3, with D unclear. The V gene lost 3 bases and the J gene lost 1 base, with 5 bases spanning the gap. Per the germline V gene, CDR1 is SGHAT and CDR2 is FQNNGV. The CDR3 contains 13 residues. This CDR3 is CASSFARTDTQYF. CDR3 nucleotide sequence: TGTGCCAGCAGCTTCGCCCGCACAGATACGCAGTATTTT.

V and J are TRBV28 and TRBJ1-4; D gene unclear. Deletions cut 3 bases from V and 1 base from J, with 15 bases between. Germline-derived CDR1 and CDR2 are MDHEN and SYDVKM. The CDR3 spans 17 residues. CDR3 in amino acids: CASSLVPGYGTNEKLFF. The DNA of the CDR3 is TGTGCCAGCAGTTTGGTCCCCGGCTATGGAACTAATGAAAAACTGTTTTTT.

The chain recombines TRBV7-3 with TRBJ1-6; 10 bases fit TRBD1. Germline values: CDR1 SGHTA, CDR2 FQGTGA. V gave up 5 bases and J gave up 11 bases; unmatched junction bases: 6. The CDR3 runs 14 residues. The CDR3 region has the DNA TGTGCCAGCAGCGCAAGGGACAGGGGTGCACCCCTCCACTTT. It codes for CASSARDRGAPLHF.

This chain connects TRBV30 to TRBJ2-7, with TRBD2 identical over 7 bases. Per the germline V gene, CDR1 is GTSNPN and CDR2 is SVGIG (reference sequence). CDR3 length: 13 amino acids. The CDR3, as DNA: TGTGCTTATCTAGGCGGGAGCTCCTACGAGCAGTACTTC. Translated, it gives CAYLGGSSYEQYF.

This chain uses TRBV7-2 with TRBJ1-1; D is possibly TRBD1 (5 bases). Germline V CDR1 and CDR2: SGHTA, FQGNSA. V lost 5 bases and J lost 1, with 17 bases in between. CDR3 length: 16 residues. The CDR3 DNA reads as TGTGCCAGCAGCCCGCTACCCGCGGGGCGGAACACTGAAGCTTTCTTT. Protein sequence: CASSPLPAGRNTEAFF.

V gene TRBV11-2 combines with J gene TRBJ2-1; the match to TRBD1 covers 8 bases. This CDR3 spans 17 amino acids. V was clipped by 4 bases and J by 10 bases; unmatched bases: 18. CDR1 is SGHAT and CDR2 is FQNNGV in the germline V gene. In DNA, the CDR3 is TGTGCCAGCAGCTCTTGGGGGGCGGCAGGGGGCGCAGGGGAGCAGTTCTTC. Its translation is CASSSWGAAGGAGEQFF.

This clone was seen a few times. The same CDR3 also results from other DNA sequences found in this sample. The chain is built from TRBV5-6 and TRBJ1-4; tentative D call: TRBD1 (6 bases). The CDR3 is 15 residues long. Germline V lookup: CDR1 SGHDT, CDR2 YYEEEE. The V end lost 3 bases, the J end lost 0 bases, and 9 bases lay between the germline ends. The CDR3 reads CASSSQGSTNEKLFF. For the CDR3, the DNA is TGTGCCAGCAGCTCACAGGGTTCAACTAATGAAAAACTGTTTTTT. Looking up the rest from reference TRBV5-6 and TRBJ1-4 gives the full variable domain: DAGVTQSPTHLIKTRGQQVTLRCSPKSGHDTVSWYQQALGQGPQFIFQYYEEEERQRGNFPDRFSGHQFPNYSSELNVNALLLGDSALYLCASSSQGSTNEKLFFGSGTQLSVL.

The chain's CDR3 is CASSQFSGAEAFF. The DNA for the CDR3 is TGTGCCAGCAGCCAATTCTCGGGGGCTGAAGCTTTCTTT. The V gene is TRBV14, the J gene TRBJ1-1; D is possibly TRBD1 (5 bases). Germline assignment: CDR1 SGHDN and CDR2 FVKESK. The CDR3 length is 13 residues. The germline V and J ends were trimmed by 2 bases and 6 bases, with 10 bases remaining between them.

Here the CDR3 DNA reads TGTGCCAGCAGGGGGACAGGCTCCCAAGAGACCCAGTACTTC. The encoded protein is CASRGTGSQETQYF. The chain uses TRBV28 and TRBJ2-5; 8 bases are a match to TRBD1. Per germline, CDR1 MDHEN and CDR2 SYDVKM. This CDR3 is 14 amino acids long. V trimming: 6 bases; J trimming: 1 base; junction bases outside the gene matches: 4.

This chain uses TRBV6-1 with TRBJ2-5, with TRBD2 identical over 11 bases. Trimming removed 2 bases from V and 5 bases from J; junction bases left unmatched: 1. Germline CDR1 is MNHNS and CDR2 is SASEGT. The CDR3 totals 14 residues. Written as DNA, the CDR3 is TGTGCCAGCAGTGAACTAGCGGGGGGCGAGACCCAGTACTTC. It yields the protein CASSELAGGETQYF.

This clone came up once. This chain connects TRBV6-5 to TRBJ1-1, with D unresolved. The germline CDR1 and CDR2 sequences are MNHEY and SVGAGI. Trimming removed 6 bases at V and 1 base at J, with 12 bases between. The CDR3 has 14 residues. CDR3 bases: TGTGCCAGCAGATCAGGACCGACGAACACTGAAGCTTTCTTT. This encodes CASRSGPTNTEAFF.

This clone has a single count. The V call is TRBV19, the J call TRBJ1-5; D is uncertain. The CDR3 loop spans 13 amino acids. Between the trimmed V and J ends, which lost 5 bases and 3 bases, there was a span of 8 bases. Germline CDR1 is LNHDA and CDR2 is SQIVND (reference sequence). The CDR3 DNA reads as TGTGCCAGTAGTCCAGACATCAATCAGCCCCAGCATTTT. This codes for CASSPDINQPQHF.

V and J are TRBV7-9 and TRBJ1-5; D not resolved. This CDR3 is built from 14 residues. V lost 4 bases, J lost 5 bases, and 12 bases lay in between. Germline assignment: CDR1 SEHNR and CDR2 FQNEAQ (reference sequence). CDR3 coding DNA: TGTGCCAGCAGCTCCATGGCCGCGGATCAGCCCCAGCATTTT. Translating gives CASSSMAADQPQHF.

The chain couples TRBV7-3 to TRBJ2-2, with 14 bases aligning to TRBD2. V gave up 5 bases and J gave up 5 bases; unmatched junction bases: 10. CDR1 and CDR2 (germline): SGHTA, FQGTGA. This CDR3 contains 18 residues. The CDR3 nucleotides are TGTGCCAGCAGCCCCAAGACTAGCGGGGGGGCATTTACCGGGGAGCTGTTTTTT. Amino acids: CASSPKTSGGAFTGELFF. The whole variable domain, remainder taken from reference TRBV7-3 and TRBJ2-2, is GAGVSQTPSNKVTEKGKYVELRCDPISGHTALYWYRQSLGQGPEFLIYFQGTGAADDSGLPNDRFFAVRPEGSVSTLKIQRTERGDSAVYLCASSPKTSGGAFTGELFFGEGSRLTVL.

The rearrangement joins TRBV18 to TRBJ2-5; D possibly corresponds to TRBD1 (6 bases). The CDR3 is 12 amino acids. V was clipped by 3 bases and J by 5 bases, with 7 bases between them. Germline loops: CDR1 KGHSH, CDR2 LQKENI. The CDR3 reads CASSPQGETQYF. The CDR3 nucleotides are TGTGCCAGCTCACCCCAGGGGGAGACCCAGTACTTC.

The J gene is TRBJ2-6, the V gene TRBV19; no clear D. V lost 3 bases to trimming and J lost 0 bases, with 9 bases between them. The CDR3 sequence is 16 residues long. CDR1 is LNHDA and CDR2 is SQIVND in the germline V gene (reference sequence). This CDR3 is CASSIGSRSGANVLTF. In nucleotides, the CDR3 is TGTGCCAGTAGTATCGGCAGCCGCTCTGGGGCCAACGTCCTGACTTTC.

This clone was counted a few times. The chain uses TRBV27 and TRBJ2-7, with 10 bases aligning to TRBD2. V lost 3 bases, J lost 2 bases, and 10 bases stayed unmatched. CDR3 length equals 17 residues. Germline V CDR1 and CDR2: MNHEY, SMNVEV (reference sequence). CDR3 nucleotide sequence: TGTGCCAGCAGTTTTATGAGGACTAGCGGTCAAACCTACGAGCAGTACTTC. Protein sequence: CASSFMRTSGQTYEQYF.

This clone turned up a few times. The chain uses TRBV6-6 and TRBJ2-2, with D uncertain. Between the trimmed V and J ends, which lost 1 base and 6 bases, there was a span of 15 bases. CDR3 length: 16 residues. Germline V gene data show CDR1 as MNHNY and CDR2 as SVGAGI (reference sequence). The CDR3 DNA is TGTGCCAGCAGTTACTTTAACCGGGCCCGCCCCGGGGAGCTGTTTTTT. Its translation is CASSYFNRARPGELFF.

A single count supports this clone. V is TRBV6-1 and J is TRBJ2-1; 8 bases line up with TRBD2. Germline CDR1 reads MNHNS; CDR2 reads SASEGT. Unmatched junction bases numbered 10, after V lost 6 bases and J lost 3 bases. This CDR3 is built from 16 residues. The CDR3 reads CASSETRGGFYNEQFF. The CDR3 DNA reads as TGTGCCAGCAGCGAAACCCGGGGGGGCTTCTACAATGAGCAGTTCTTC.

The rearrangement links TRBV6-5 to TRBJ2-2; TRBD2 agrees at 8 bases. The CDR3 has 13 amino acids. Trimming at V came to 8 bases and at J to 4 bases, leaving 3 bases not matched to a gene. The germline V gene has CDR1 MNHEY and CDR2 SVGAGI. The CDR3 reads CASVREATGELFF. Written as DNA, the CDR3 is TGTGCCAGCGTGCGGGAGGCCACCGGGGAGCTGTTTTTT.